The sequence of this T cell receptor (beta chain) was determined in a study of cytomegalovirus exposure and HLA in healthy donors. The study's findings and limits: It was in a later analysis that TCR association rates were seen to vary by HLA locus, highest for DRB1 and lowest for HLA-C.

This clone was counted between two and nine times. The antigen is unknown. Vbeta (60) and Jbeta (13) primers were used in the PCR. The data were produced by immunoSEQ multiplex PCR, yet TCRdb's version contains in-frame clones alone and is incomplete. The sample lists some 150,000 clones; 80% were seen once. The CDR3 totals 15 residues. CDR1 and CDR2 (germline): SEHNR, FQNEAQ (reference sequence). The clonotype was recovered from a woman in her twenties or thirties in good health and CMV-seronegative. The chain has TRBV7-9 and TRBJ2-2; 10 bases align to TRBD2. Sequencing was performed on PBMCs. The CDR3: CAGASGSRGTGELFF. CDR3 DNA: TGTGCGGGGGCTAGCGGGAGTCGCGGTACCGGGGAGCTGTTTTTT. Combining the CDR3 with reference TRBV7-9 and TRBJ2-2 gives the whole variable domain DTGVSQNPRHKITKRGQNVTFRCDPISEHNRLYWYRQTLGQGPEFLTYFQNEAQLEKSRLLSDRFSAERPKGSFSTLEIQRTEQGDSAMYLCAGASGSRGTGELFFGEGSRLTVL.